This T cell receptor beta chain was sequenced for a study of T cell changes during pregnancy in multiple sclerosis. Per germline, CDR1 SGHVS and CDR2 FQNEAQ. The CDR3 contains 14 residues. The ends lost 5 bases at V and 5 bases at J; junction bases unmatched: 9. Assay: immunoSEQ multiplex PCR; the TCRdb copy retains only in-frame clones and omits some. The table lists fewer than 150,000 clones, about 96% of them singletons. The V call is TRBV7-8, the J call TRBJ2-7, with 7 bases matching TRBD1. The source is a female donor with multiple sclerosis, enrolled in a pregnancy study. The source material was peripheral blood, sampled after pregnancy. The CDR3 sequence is CASSMGGQAHEQYF. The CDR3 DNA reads TGTGCCAGCAGCATGGGCGGACAGGCCCACGAGCAGTACTTC.